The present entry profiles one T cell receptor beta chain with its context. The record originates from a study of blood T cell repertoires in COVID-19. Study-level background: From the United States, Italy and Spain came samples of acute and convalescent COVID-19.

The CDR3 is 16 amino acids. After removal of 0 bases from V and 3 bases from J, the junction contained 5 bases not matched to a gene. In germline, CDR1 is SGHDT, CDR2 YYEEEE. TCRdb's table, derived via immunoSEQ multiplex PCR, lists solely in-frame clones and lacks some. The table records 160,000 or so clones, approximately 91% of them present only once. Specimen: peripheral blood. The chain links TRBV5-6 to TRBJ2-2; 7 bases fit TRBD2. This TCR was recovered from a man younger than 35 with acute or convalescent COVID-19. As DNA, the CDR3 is TGTGCCAGCAGCTTGGAGTTTCGGGGGGACACCGGGGAGCTGTTTTTT. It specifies CASSLEFRGDTGELFF.